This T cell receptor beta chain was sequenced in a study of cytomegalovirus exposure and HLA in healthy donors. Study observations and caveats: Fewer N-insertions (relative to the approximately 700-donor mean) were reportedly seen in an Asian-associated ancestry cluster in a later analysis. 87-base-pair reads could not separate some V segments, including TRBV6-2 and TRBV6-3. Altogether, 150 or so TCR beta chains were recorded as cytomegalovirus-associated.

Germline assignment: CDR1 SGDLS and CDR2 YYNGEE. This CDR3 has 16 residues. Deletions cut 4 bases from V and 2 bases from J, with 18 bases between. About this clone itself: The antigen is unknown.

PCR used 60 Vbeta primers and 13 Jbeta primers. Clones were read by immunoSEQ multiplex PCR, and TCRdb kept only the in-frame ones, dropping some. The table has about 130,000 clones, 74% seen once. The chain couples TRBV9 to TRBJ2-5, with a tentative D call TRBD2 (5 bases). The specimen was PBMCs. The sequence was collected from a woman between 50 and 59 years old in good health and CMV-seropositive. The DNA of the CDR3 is TGTGCCAGCAGCCCATCATCGCAGAGGGTACAAGAGACCCAGTACTTC. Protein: CASSPSSQRVQETQYF.